The subject of this entry is one T cell receptor (beta chain). Its recognized antigen is unknown. Base qualities are not at hand, and no much larger clone is one base apart. The sample is drawn from a study of T cell responses to AZD1222 COVID-19 vaccine (dated by TCRdb to the early 2020s). Broadly, across the study: AZD1222 recipients given second doses at about 4 weeks or at about 12 weeks were pooled, since spike-specific TCR depth and breadth were not found to differ between the two schedules. TCR sequencing was performed for more than 230 trial participants, of whom about 210 were given two doses of AZD1222 and approximately 25 were given two doses of MenACWY control vaccine. Trial participants were enrolled into age subgroups of 18-55, 56-69 and 70-plus years, which contained about 150, 27 and 61 TCR-sequenced participants, respectively. What the authors observed across the whole study: After two AZD1222 doses, spike-specific TCR breadth and depth were significantly higher than at day 0 and than in MenACWY recipients. Participants were mostly white British and included more females than males, and it was suggested by the authors that clonal diversity may have been underestimated. The whole spike protein was spanned by vaccine-associated CD4 TCRs, and dominant responses were seen in regions 160-218 and 743-854. No day 14 peak-response samples were available, so repertoires were characterized only after the peak T cell response. Reportedly, almost half of the unique spike-specific TCRs recognized epitopes lying outside the regions that are mutated in the B.1.351 and B.1.1.7 variants. Conclusions about previously exposed vaccinees were limited because only six AZD1222 recipients were SARS-CoV-2 seropositive at baseline. In the small 56-69-year group, the increase in depth fell short of significance, most likely because of low power.

Sample time point, as interpreted from the label and publication: baseline before first vaccination. Vaccinee samples were obtained from the UK trials COV001 and COV002, which included a single-blind randomized controlled phase 2/3 trial of AZD1222 (ChAdOx1 nCoV-19) in healthy adults. Trial participant PBMC samples were collected at day 0 and day 28 after the second dose for TCRbeta chain sequencing. The CDR3 regions of human TCRbeta chains were analyzed by immunosequencing. Per the original workflow: TCRs in the repertoires were matched against a reference library of SARS-CoV-2-specific TCRs that had been generated with the MIRA antigen-specificity platform. Breadth meant the fraction of unique TCRs that were SARS-CoV-2-associated, whereas depth meant the fraction of total T cells that were SARS-CoV-2-associated. Using the MIRA data, each spike-specific TCR was assigned both to the spike region to which the TCR was reactive and to a CD4 or CD8 class. Log10-transformed breadth and depth values were compared by one-way ANOVA with Sidak's multiple comparisons tests. TCRdb stores this immuneACCESS table with in-frame sequences only. Part of the clones is absent; in the studies checked, under half of the shortfall reflects unresolved V genes, and no reason is known for the rest. Clone size and the V and J calls come from that table; the DNA yielded D and trimming. For this sample there are tens of thousands of clones; about 78% appear just once. Around 20% of the sample is taken by the ten largest.

The specimen was peripheral blood, collected on day 0 of AZD1222 vaccination. The source is an adult in good health.

The bases read TGCAGCGTTAGGGACTCGCGATCTCTCTACGAGCAGTACTTC. Its translation reads: CSVRDSRSLYEQYF. The V and J genes are TRBV29-1 and TRBJ2-7; TRBD2 is a possible D gene, resting on 6 matching bases. The CDR3 runs 14 residues from the cysteine to the phenylalanine. Here the CDR3 DNA is all that survives: 42 bases in frame from base 1. Cut back by 5 bases and 3 bases, the V and J ends lie 17 bases apart. The germline V gene supplies CDR1 SQVTM and CDR2 ANQGSEA.